Presented here are 29 T cell receptor beta chains from one specimen sequenced in a study of blood T cell repertoires in COVID-19 (dated by TCRdb to the early 2020s). To prepare the library, the immunoSEQ multiplex PCR assay was applied. In its TCRdb copy, this immuneACCESS table keeps in-frame sequences only and misses some clones. Where compared with another copy, unresolved V genes explain less than half of these, and the others have no known cause. Present in this sample are around 130,000 clones, about 90% of which were seen just once. The biggest ten clones account for around 17% of the sample. The sequenced material came from peripheral blood. Receptors originate from a woman aged 45-60 years who had recovered from COVID-19.

The chain employs TRBV10-3 and TRBJ2-7, with D maybe TRBD2 (6 bases). This CDR3 has 14 amino acids. Between the trimmed V and J ends, which lost 10 bases and 1 base, there was a span of 17 bases. The germline V gene encodes CDR1 ENHRY and CDR2 SYGVKD. The CDR3: CATEGGARSYEQYF. The DNA of the CDR3 is TGTGCCACGGAGGGTGGGGCTCGATCCTACGAGCAGTACTTC.

The V and J genes are TRBV27 and TRBJ1-2, with 11 bases that match TRBD1. Germline CDR1 reads MNHEY; CDR2 reads SMNVEV (reference sequence). Trimming cost V 5 bases and J 4 bases; bases outside gene matches: 9. There are 16 residues in the CDR3. CDR3 sequence: CASSLGQGAQIYGYTF. Here the CDR3 DNA reads TGTGCCAGCAGTCTCGGACAGGGGGCACAAATCTATGGCTACACCTTC.

The J gene is TRBJ1-5, the V gene TRBV5-1, with TRBD1 as a possible D gene (6 bases). V gave up 1 base and J gave up 3 bases, with 11 bases separating them. Germline V gene sequence: CDR1 SGHRS, CDR2 YFSETQ. The CDR3 length is 15 residues. In DNA form, the CDR3 reads TGCGCCAGCAGCTTGACAGGGATGAACAATCAGCCCCAGCATTTT. Encoded protein: CASSLTGMNNQPQHF.

The V and J genes are TRBV13 and TRBJ2-7; 10 bases align to TRBD1. V lost 3 bases, J lost 6 bases, and 8 bases stayed unmatched. The CDR3 totals 15 residues. Germline V gives CDR1 PRHDT, CDR2 FYEKMQ (reference sequence). The CDR3 loop is CASSFPLDRGGEQYF. The CDR3, as DNA: TGTGCCAGCAGCTTCCCACTGGACAGGGGGGGCGAGCAGTACTTC.

The chain joins TRBV7-9 to TRBJ1-2, with D unresolved. The CDR3 covers 13 residues. With 5 bases removed from V and 6 bases from J, the gap between germline ends came to 13 bases. Germline lookup yields CDR1 SEHNR and CDR2 FQNEAQ (reference sequence). CDR3 DNA: TGTGCCAGCAGCCCCTTCGGGGTGGATGGCTACACCTTC. As protein: CASSPFGVDGYTF.

The rearrangement joins TRBV28 to TRBJ2-7; 11 bases match TRBD1. The J segment lost 5 bases and the V segment lost 6 bases, leaving 9 bases of the junction unmatched. Germline-derived CDR1 and CDR2 are MDHEN and SYDVKM. There are 15 residues in the CDR3. CDR3 sequence: CASRNMDRGPDEQYF. The CDR3 region has the DNA TGTGCCAGCAGGAACATGGACAGGGGGCCGGACGAGCAGTACTTC.

The chain carries TRBV21-1 and TRBJ2-7; TRBD2 is the table's D call and was not checked against the DNA. TRBV21-1 is a listed pseudogene. The CDR3 loop spans 14 amino acids. CDR3 sequence: CASSLHPRRNEQYF. For the CDR3, the DNA is TGTGCCAGCAGCTTGCACCCAAGGCGGAACGAGCAGTACTTC.

The CDR3 reads CASSTGTAEGKTQYF. In nucleotides, the CDR3 is TGCGCCAGCAGCACCGGGACCGCGGAGGGGAAGACCCAGTACTTC. The chain carries TRBV5-1 and TRBJ2-5; D possibly corresponds to TRBD2 (6 bases). CDR3 length: 15 amino acids. The germline V and J ends were trimmed by 4 bases and 6 bases, with 19 bases remaining between them. Germline CDR1 reads SGHRS; CDR2 reads YFSETQ.

The chain recombines TRBV6-5 with TRBJ1-4, with D uncertain. CDR3 length: 13 residues. V lost 11 bases, J lost 0 bases, and 10 bases lay in between. Germline V lookup: CDR1 MNHEY, CDR2 SVGAGI. The DNA for the CDR3 is TGTGCCGCGAACCTCGCAACTAATGAAAAACTGTTTTTT. This gives the protein CAANLATNEKLFF.

The V gene is TRBV5-4, the J gene TRBJ2-7; TRBD2 is a possible D gene (5 bases). Germline loops: CDR1 SGHNT, CDR2 YYREEE (reference sequence). Deletions cut 6 bases from V and 7 bases from J, with 23 bases between. The CDR3 loop spans 15 amino acids. For the CDR3, the DNA is TGTGCCAGCACCGGAGGCCTGGGTCCCCAGTGGGAGCAGTACTTC. It encodes CASTGGLGPQWEQYF.

The V gene is TRBV6-2 or TRBV6-3, the J gene TRBJ2-7; 7 bases fit TRBD1. The CDR3 contains 15 residues. Germline loops: CDR1 MNHEY, CDR2 SVGEGT. The J segment lost 0 bases and the V segment lost 6 bases, leaving 8 bases of the junction unmatched. The chain's CDR3 is CASSWQGQSSYEQYF. In DNA form, the CDR3 reads TGTGCCAGCAGCTGGCAGGGACAGAGCTCCTACGAGCAGTACTTC.

The chain combines TRBV30 with TRBJ1-6; D is uncertain. The CDR3 loop spans 13 amino acids. Trimming removed 5 bases at V and 8 bases at J, with 13 bases between. Germline V gives CDR1 GTSNPN, CDR2 SVGIG (reference sequence). CDR3 in amino acids: CAWADLRDSPLHF. The DNA for the CDR3 is TGTGCCTGGGCGGACTTAAGGGATTCACCCCTCCACTTT.

The J gene is TRBJ2-2, the V gene TRBV5-4; 9 bases match TRBD2. Germline-derived CDR1 and CDR2 are SGHNT and YYREEE (reference sequence). CDR3 size: 16 residues. J was trimmed by 0 bases and V by 2 bases; bases with no gene match: 2. The CDR3 region has the DNA TGTGCCAGCAGCTTAATAGCGGGGGCGAACACCGGGGAGCTGTTTTTT. Its protein product is CASSLIAGANTGELFF.

J is TRBJ1-4 and V is TRBV29-1; 7 nucleotides match TRBD1. Germline loops: CDR1 SQVTM, CDR2 ANQGSEA. This CDR3 contains 16 residues. V was clipped by 6 bases and J by 0 bases; unmatched bases: 10. This CDR3 reads CSVRQGNGATNEKLFF. The CDR3 DNA reads TGCAGCGTCCGACAGGGTAACGGTGCAACTAATGAAAAACTGTTTTTT.

This clone was observed a few times. The chain has TRBV2 and TRBJ1-1; D remains ambiguous. The germline V gene encodes CDR1 SNHLY and CDR2 FYNNEI. Trimming removed 4 bases from V and 9 bases from J, with 9 bases in between. The CDR3 consists of 11 residues. The CDR3: CASSVREQAFF. The CDR3 nucleotides read TGTGCCAGCAGTGTAAGGGAGCAAGCTTTCTTT. Drawing the rest from reference TRBV2 and TRBJ1-1, the complete variable domain is EPEVTQTPSHQVTQMGQEVILRCVPISNHLYFYWYRQILGQKVEFLVSFYNNEISEKSEIFDDQFSVERPDGSNFTLKIRSTKLEDSAMYFCASSVREQAFFGQGTRLTVV.

V is TRBV7-8 and J is TRBJ2-5; 8 bases map to TRBD1. Per germline, CDR1 SGHVS and CDR2 FQNEAQ. The trim removed 5 bases at V and 5 bases at J, leaving 7 bases unmatched. The CDR3 has 14 residues. The CDR3 region is CASSLLDRAETQYF. The CDR3 coding sequence is TGTGCCAGCAGCCTCTTGGACAGGGCCGAGACCCAGTACTTC.

This clone was seen only once. The chain is built from TRBV11-2 and TRBJ1-2; 7 bases map to TRBD1. Germline assignment: CDR1 SGHAT and CDR2 FQNNGV. V gave up 8 bases and J gave up 5 bases; unmatched junction bases: 11. This CDR3 is 14 amino acids long. CDR3 DNA: TGTGCCAGCGCAGACAGGGACGGGTGGTATGGCTACACCTTC. Translation gives CASADRDGWYGYTF. Based on the CDR3 plus reference TRBV11-2 and TRBJ1-2, the full variable domain is EAGVAQSPRYKIIEKRQSVAFWCNPISGHATLYWYQQILGQGPKLLIQFQNNGVVDDSQLPKDRFSAERLKGVDSTLKIQPAKLEDSAVYLCASADRDGWYGYTFGSGTRLTVV.

This clone has just one count. The chain employs TRBV3-1 (or the pseudogene TRBV3-2) and TRBJ2-5; 14 bases align to TRBD2. The CDR3 sequence is 16 residues long. V shed 3 bases and J 5 bases; nucleotides not matched to a gene: 5. In germline, CDR1 is LGHDT, CDR2 YNNKEL (reference sequence). The CDR3 spells CASSHGLAGGGETQYF. CDR3 coding DNA: TGTGCCAGCAGCCACGGACTAGCGGGGGGAGGTGAGACCCAGTACTTC.

The chain recombines TRBV2 with TRBJ1-5; TRBD1 aligns across 7 bases. J gave up 0 bases and V 5 bases, and 4 bases lay outside the gene matches. This CDR3 spans 15 amino acids. Germline assignment: CDR1 SNHLY and CDR2 FYNNEI. CDR3 DNA: TGTGCCAGCAGTTCCGGGACAGTTAGCAATCAGCCCCAGCATTTT. Its protein is CASSSGTVSNQPQHF. The full variable domain, with the rest looked up from reference TRBV2 and TRBJ1-5, is EPEVTQTPSHQVTQMGQEVILRCVPISNHLYFYWYRQILGQKVEFLVSFYNNEISEKSEIFDDQFSVERPDGSNFTLKIRSTKLEDSAMYFCASSSGTVSNQPQHFGDGTRLSIL.

This chain uses TRBV5-4 with TRBJ1-2, with D possibly TRBD1 on 5 matching bases. The germline V gene has CDR1 SGHNT and CDR2 YYREEE (reference sequence). CDR3 length: 13 residues. The ends were cut back, 0 bases at V and 5 bases at J, with 8 bases in the middle. In DNA form, the CDR3 reads TGTGCCAGCAGCTTGGACCAGGGATATGGCTACACCTTC. It translates to CASSLDQGYGYTF.

The chain links TRBV11-2 to TRBJ2-2; 11 bases align to TRBD1. The V gene end was trimmed by 4 bases and the J gene end by 5 bases; junction bases not matched to a gene: 6. Germline V gene lookup returns CDR1 SGHAT and CDR2 FQNNGV. The CDR3 sequence is 16 residues long. For the CDR3, the DNA is TGTGCCAGCAGCTCCGGACAGGGGGCTTATACCGGGGAGCTGTTTTTT. Translating it yields CASSSGQGAYTGELFF.

This chain joins TRBV19 and TRBJ2-2; 8 nucleotides agree with TRBD1. J lost 3 bases, V lost 6 bases, and 6 bases had no gene match. From germline, CDR1 is LNHDA and CDR2 SQIVND (reference sequence). The CDR3 consists of 15 residues. CDR3 region: CASSSGTGYTGELFF. The CDR3 DNA follows: TGTGCCAGTAGCTCCGGGACAGGCTACACCGGGGAGCTGTTTTTT.

This chain joins TRBV6-6 and TRBJ1-6, with TRBD1 as a possible D gene (5 bases). Trimming took off 5 bases at V and 6 bases at J, with 5 bases between the two ends. Germline V CDR1 and CDR2: MNHNY, SVGAGI (reference sequence). This CDR3 is built from 12 residues. DNA of the CDR3: TGTGCCAGCAGTAGGGGTAATTCACCCCTCCACTTT. Translating gives CASSRGNSPLHF.

This clone was counted a few times. The chain recombines TRBV24-1 with TRBJ1-5; D perhaps matches TRBD1 (6 bases). V was shortened by 4 bases and J by 2 bases, with 14 bases between the two germline ends. Germline V lookup: CDR1 KGHDR, CDR2 SFDVKD. The CDR3 covers 16 residues. The CDR3 reads CATSDRGQSRNQPQHF. The CDR3 bases are TGTGCCACCAGTGACCGCGGACAGTCCCGCAATCAGCCCCAGCATTTT.

This chain joins TRBV10-1 and TRBJ1-1, with D possibly being TRBD1 (6 bases). V dropped 5 bases and J dropped 4 bases, with 11 bases sitting between them. The length of the CDR3 is 13 residues. Germline V gene lookup returns CDR1 WNHNN and CDR2 SYGVQD (reference sequence). CDR3 amino acids: CASSPGQVTEAFF. The CDR3, as DNA: TGCGCCAGCAGTCCGGGACAAGTCACTGAAGCTTTCTTT.

The chain uses TRBV2 and TRBJ2-6; D might be TRBD1 (5 bases). Germline V gene sequence: CDR1 SNHLY, CDR2 FYNNEI. The CDR3 is made up of 19 amino acids. The V and J ends lost 7 bases and 0 bases respectively, with 22 bases between them. DNA for the CDR3: TGTGCCAGCACTGGGGCATTGGGGATGCGTCTCTCTGGGGCCAACGTCCTGACTTTC. Translating it yields CASTGALGMRLSGANVLTF.

The rearrangement uses TRBV9 and TRBJ2-7, with a possible D match to TRBD2 (6 bases). The CDR3 length is 13 residues. Trimming left V 7 bases short and J 3 bases short, with 14 bases between. The germline V gene has CDR1 SGDLS and CDR2 YYNGEE. In DNA, the CDR3 is TGTGCCAGCGGCACCGGGACTGACTACGAGCAGTACTTC. This codes for CASGTGTDYEQYF.

This chain uses TRBV7-9 with TRBJ1-5; D possibly corresponds to TRBD1 (5 bases). The CDR3 is 14 residues long. Germline V gene data show CDR1 as SEHNR and CDR2 as FQNEAQ (reference sequence). V lost 1 base and J 1 base, leaving 5 bases between the germline ends. CDR3: CASSLGQSNQPQHF. CDR3 nucleotides: TGTGCCAGCAGCTTAGGACAGAGCAATCAGCCCCAGCATTTT.

V usage is TRBV6-5 and J usage is TRBJ1-1; 9 positions agree with TRBD1. The trim removed 7 bases at V and 2 bases at J, leaving 5 bases unmatched. The length of the CDR3 is 14 residues. Germline lookup yields CDR1 MNHEY and CDR2 SVGAGI. CDR3 sequence (DNA): TGTGCCAGCAAATCGGGACAGGGTAACACTGAAGCTTTCTTT. It yields the protein CASKSGQGNTEAFF.